The 23 T cell receptor beta chains below come from one sample, sequenced in a study of blood T cell repertoires in COVID-19. Sequencing used immunoSEQ multiplex PCR; TCRdb keeps in-frame clones, though not all of them. The sample consists of approximately 300,000 clones, 85% to 90% of them appearing once. The source material was PBMCs or T cells enriched from blood (not recorded which). The source of these receptors is a woman aged 18 to 35 who had recovered from COVID-19.

This clone has only a few counts. V gene TRBV2 combines with J gene TRBJ1-2; weak D call: TRBD1 (5 bases). The V gene lost 7 bases and the J gene lost 6 bases, with 15 bases spanning the gap. The CDR3 is made up of 13 amino acids. Germline assignment: CDR1 SNHLY and CDR2 FYNNEI. The CDR3 sequence is CASIKAREDGYTF. The CDR3 nucleotides are TGTGCCAGCATAAAGGCCAGGGAGGATGGCTACACCTTC.

The chain couples TRBV2 to TRBJ2-5, with 12 bases fitting TRBD2. The V and J ends lost 7 bases and 6 bases, in that order; junction bases with no gene match: 6. Looked up from germline, CDR1 is SNHLY and CDR2 is FYNNEI. The CDR3 covers 14 residues. CDR3 loop: CASTRLAGVKTQYF. The CDR3 bases are TGTGCCAGCACGAGACTAGCGGGGGTAAAGACCCAGTACTTC. Filled out from reference TRBV2 and TRBJ2-5, the complete variable domain reads EPEVTQTPSHQVTQMGQEVILRCVPISNHLYFYWYRQILGQKVEFLVSFYNNEISEKSEIFDDQFSVERPDGSNFTLKIRSTKLEDSAMYFCASTRLAGVKTQYFGPGTRLLVL.

V is TRBV5-5 and J is TRBJ2-3; D uncertain. Trimming took 5 bases from V and 4 from J, leaving 14 bases between them. From germline, CDR1 is SGHKS and CDR2 YYEKEE (reference sequence). The CDR3 contains 14 residues. The CDR3 is CASSRRREADTQYF. CDR3 in DNA: TGTGCCAGCAGTAGAAGGAGAGAGGCAGATACGCAGTATTTT.

The V call is TRBV19, the J call TRBJ1-3; D is ambiguous. V was trimmed by 5 bases and J by 3 bases, leaving 11 bases between them. CDR1 is LNHDA, CDR2 SQIVND, per germline (reference sequence). CDR3 size: 14 residues. CDR3 DNA: TGTGCCAGTAGTCCGGGTTCTGATGGAAACACCATATATTTT. Protein: CASSPGSDGNTIYF.

The table lists this clone with a count of one. The chain uses TRBV29-1 and TRBJ2-6; perhaps TRBD1 as D (5 bases). V shed 3 bases and J shed 0 bases, with 9 bases lying between them. Germline CDR1 is SQVTM and CDR2 is ANQGSEA. This CDR3 region has 15 residues. The CDR3 bases are TGCAGCGTTGAGACAGAACCCTCTGGGGCCAACGTCCTGACTTTC. This translates into CSVETEPSGANVLTF.

The rearrangement uses TRBV10-3 and TRBJ2-1, with 10 positions matching TRBD1. With V trimmed by 10 bases and J by 7 bases, 10 bases remained unmatched. In germline, CDR1 is ENHRY, CDR2 SYGVKD. The CDR3 has 14 amino acids. The CDR3 DNA follows: TGTGCCACAGACCGGGACAGGGGACGGAATGAGCAGTTCTTC. It is translated as CATDRDRGRNEQFF.

The rearrangement uses TRBV5-1 and TRBJ2-7; 8 bases align to TRBD1. CDR1 and CDR2 (germline): SGHRS, YFSETQ. V lost 4 bases, J lost 1 base, and 10 bases stayed unmatched. The CDR3 spans 16 residues. The CDR3 nucleotides are TGCGCCAGCAGCACAGGACAGGGCCGCCCTTCCTACGAGCAGTACTTC. Its translation is CASSTGQGRPSYEQYF.

With respect to this clone: At one boundary the junction diverges from the germline segment, which might be a read error. The chain joins TRBV4-1 to TRBJ1-1; 10 positions match TRBD1. CDR1 MGHRA and CDR2 YSYEKL come from the germline V gene. The CDR3 is 15 residues long. The CDR3 region is CASTQMGQGTTEAFF. CDR3 in DNA: TGCGCCAGCACCCAAATGGGACAGGGGACCACTGAAGCTTTCTTT.

The genes are TRBV7-2 and TRBJ2-5; 9 bases align to TRBD2. Trimming took 7 bases from V and 4 from J; bases not matched to a gene: 16. The CDR3 totals 17 residues. CDR1 and CDR2 (germline): SGHTA, FQGNSA. The CDR3 bases are TGTGCCAGCACCCCCCGGCGGATGCGGGGGGGCCGAGAGACCCAGTACTTC. Protein sequence: CASTPRRMRGGRETQYF. Complete variable domain (other parts from reference TRBV7-2 and TRBJ2-5): GAGVSQSPSNKVTEKGKDVELRCDPISGHTALYWYRQSLGQGLEFLIYFQGNSAPDKSGLPSDRFSAERTGGSVSTLTIQRTQQEDSAVYLCASTPRRMRGGRETQYFGPGTRLLVL.

This chain links TRBV6-5 with TRBJ1-2, with D tentatively TRBD1 (5 bases). Germline loops: CDR1 MNHEY, CDR2 SVGAGI. This CDR3 comprises 14 residues. V was clipped by 6 bases and J by 3 bases, with 14 bases between them. Here the CDR3 reads CASRGEAGDYGYTF. The DNA of the CDR3 is TGTGCCAGCAGAGGGGAGGCGGGAGACTATGGCTACACCTTC.

The chain joins TRBV7-3 to TRBJ1-5; 7 bases fit TRBD1. This CDR3 comprises 18 residues. V lost 5 bases and J lost 0; bases outside the gene matches: 13. Germline V gene lookup returns CDR1 SGHTA and CDR2 FQGTGA. The CDR3 sequence is CASSTTGEADYSNQPQHF. The DNA of the CDR3 is TGTGCCAGCAGCACTACAGGGGAAGCGGACTATAGCAATCAGCCCCAGCATTTT. The full variable domain, rest sourced from reference TRBV7-3 and TRBJ1-5, is GAGVSQTPSNKVTEKGKYVELRCDPISGHTALYWYRQSLGQGPEFLIYFQGTGAADDSGLPNDRFFAVRPEGSVSTLKIQRTERGDSAVYLCASSTTGEADYSNQPQHFGDGTRLSIL.

The chain recombines TRBV10-1 with TRBJ2-2; 7 positions match TRBD2. The CDR3 spans 16 residues. V lost 0 bases to trimming and J lost 0 bases; unmatched junction nucleotides: 1. Looked up from germline, CDR1 is WNHNN and CDR2 is SYGVQD (reference sequence). The CDR3 sequence: CASSESGTTNTGELFF. In nucleotides, the CDR3 is TGCGCCAGCAGTGAGTCGGGGACTACGAACACCGGGGAGCTGTTTTTT.

The chain joins TRBV7-9 to TRBJ1-2, with D possibly matching TRBD1 (5 bases). The V end was cut by 1 base, the J end by 0 bases, with 18 bases between. Germline CDR1 reads SEHNR; CDR2 reads FQNEAQ (reference sequence). The CDR3 is made up of 18 amino acids. The CDR3 region has the DNA TGTGCCAGCAGCTTAGGAGTAGCGGGGGAGAGTACTAACTATGGCTACACCTTC. Encoded protein: CASSLGVAGESTNYGYTF. Variable domain in full (rest from reference TRBV7-9 and TRBJ1-2): DTGVSQNPRHKITKRGQNVTFRCDPISEHNRLYWYRQTLGQGPEFLTYFQNEAQLEKSRLLSDRFSAERPKGSFSTLEIQRTEQGDSAMYLCASSLGVAGESTNYGYTFGSGTRLTVV.

This rearrangement joins TRBV7-3 to TRBJ2-2, with TRBD2 as a possible D gene (6 bases). V was trimmed by 5 bases and J by 0 bases, leaving 22 bases between them. The CDR3 totals 19 residues. Germline values: CDR1 SGHTA, CDR2 FQGTGA. The CDR3 DNA reads as TGTGCCAGCAGCCGTCCAACGGGAGACTCAACCGCGAACACCGGGGAGCTGTTTTTT. Its protein product is CASSRPTGDSTANTGELFF.

The chain carries TRBV7-9 and TRBJ2-1; 15 nucleotides agree with TRBD2. Germline V gives CDR1 SEHNR, CDR2 FQNEAQ (reference sequence). The CDR3 is made up of 14 amino acids. With V trimmed by 5 bases and J by 10 bases, 3 bases remained unmatched. In nucleotides, the CDR3 is TGTGCCAGCAGCCCCGGGACTAGCGGGGGGGAGCAGTTCTTC. Protein sequence: CASSPGTSGGEQFF.

The V call is TRBV30, the J call TRBJ1-2, with a weak D call TRBD1 (5 bases). The germline V gene encodes CDR1 GTSNPN and CDR2 SVGIG (reference sequence). V lost 0 bases and J 4 bases, leaving 12 bases between the germline ends. This CDR3 is built from 14 residues. DNA for the CDR3: TGTGCCTGGAGTGTACCGGGGGGAACCTATGGCTACACCTTC. This encodes CAWSVPGGTYGYTF.

This clone came up a few times. The chain carries TRBV7-8 and TRBJ2-1; D might be TRBD2 (5 bases). Germline V CDR1 and CDR2: SGHVS, FQNEAQ. The CDR3 totals 16 residues. V was cut by 1 base and J by 8 bases, with 18 bases left in between. The CDR3 spells CASSLGVGARGYEQFF. DNA for the CDR3: TGTGCCAGCAGCTTAGGTGTAGGTGCACGAGGGTATGAGCAGTTCTTC.

The chain uses TRBV2 and TRBJ2-1; 12 bases match TRBD2. V was pared by 5 bases and J by 6 bases, with 11 bases of the junction left unmatched. This CDR3 has 17 amino acids. CDR1 is SNHLY and CDR2 is FYNNEI in the germline V gene. The DNA of the CDR3 is TGTGCCAGCAGTCTTTTCCCTAGCGGGGGGGCCGCCAATGAGCAGTTCTTC. Protein sequence: CASSLFPSGGAANEQFF.

This clone was detected a few times. The chain couples TRBV7-3 to TRBJ2-7; TRBD1 is a possible D gene (7 bases). Trimming removed 5 bases from V and 0 bases from J, with 14 bases in between. CDR3 size: 15 residues. Germline CDR1 reads SGHTA; CDR2 reads FQGTGA. The CDR3, as DNA: TGTGCCAGCAGCCGAACGGAGGGGGCCTCCTACGAGCAGTACTTC. Translated, it gives CASSRTEGASYEQYF.

Here the CDR3 reads CASRPRGRPGNEQFF. The CDR3 DNA reads TGTGCCAGCAGGCCTCGCGGGAGGCCCGGAAATGAGCAGTTCTTC. This chain connects TRBV5-4 to TRBJ2-1, with TRBD2 matching over 8 bases. CDR3 length: 15 residues. J lost 7 bases, V lost 5 bases, and 11 bases had no gene match. The V gene's germline CDR1 is SGHNT and CDR2 YYREEE (reference sequence).

On this clone: The same CDR3 arises from other DNA sequences in this sample as well. The rearrangement links TRBV27 to TRBJ1-5; TRBD1 is a possible D gene (6 bases). The V end was cut by 6 bases, the J end by 0 bases, with 9 bases between. The CDR3 has 14 amino acids. Germline V gene data show CDR1 as MNHEY and CDR2 as SMNVEV (reference sequence). In DNA, the CDR3 is TGTGCCAGCAGCCCACAGGGTAGCAATCAGCCCCAGCATTTT. Protein: CASSPQGSNQPQHF.

The gene calls are TRBV28 and TRBJ1-2; 8 bases fit TRBD1. V lost 7 bases, J lost 4 bases, and 11 bases stayed unmatched. CDR1 MDHEN and CDR2 SYDVKM come from the germline V gene. CDR3 size: 15 residues. The CDR3: CASIPTTGVFYGYTF. CDR3 coding DNA: TGTGCCAGCATCCCAACGACAGGGGTTTTCTATGGCTACACCTTC.

This chain joins TRBV24-1 and TRBJ2-3; D may be TRBD2 (5 bases). The CDR3 spans 13 residues. CDR1 is KGHDR, CDR2 SFDVKD, per germline. V was clipped by 7 bases and J by 3 bases, with 10 bases between them. CDR3 coding DNA: TGTGCCACCAGCTCCCCGGGGACAGATACGCAGTATTTT. It is translated as CATSSPGTDTQYF.